This T cell receptor beta chain is from a study of CD8 T cells in Susac syndrome. An amount of RNA that ranged from roughly 0.5 to 1 ug was reverse transcribed with random hexamers. TCRdb fed the immunoSEQ multiplex PCR reads into MiXCR, producing one record per CDR3 protein. In the table there are roughly 180,000 distinct CDR3 sequences, around 94% of which are singletons. Germline trimming cut 10 bases from V and 4 bases from J; bases unmatched to any gene: 5. The CDR3 loop spans 12 amino acids. CDR1 KGHDR and CDR2 SFDVKD come from the germline V gene. This TCR was recovered from a human donor in good health. The sequenced material came from CD4+ T cells from PBMCs. The rearrangement links TRBV24-1 to TRBJ1-1; 7 nucleotides match TRBD1. The CDR3 DNA follows: TGTGCCACTCAGGGGGAGAGCACTGAAGCTTTCTTT. It specifies CATQGESTEAFF.